One and the same sample provided the 9 T cell receptor beta chains below, sequenced in a study of T-cell reconstitution after alpha-beta-depleted transplantation in children. The TCRbeta library incorporated unique molecular identifiers. MiXCR was run by TCRdb on the PCR reads, yielding one entry per CDR3 protein. Found here are 780,000 or so distinct CDR3 sequences, around 15% of them singletons; the top ten hold roughly 5%. The source was PBMCs, mostly from graft donor cells, collected 360 days after TCRalphabeta/CD19-depleted stem cell transplant. These receptors originate from a male patient under 18 who had a stem cell transplant for acute lymphoblastic leukemia, so the T cells may come from the graft donor.

This clonotype appeared many times. The genes are TRBV29-1 and TRBJ2-3, with TRBD2 matching 11 bases. CDR1 and CDR2 (germline): SQVTM, ANQGSEA. CDR3 size: 14 residues. After removal of 3 bases from V and 7 bases from J, the junction contained 6 bases not matched to a gene. The chain's CDR3 is CSVDSGTSGNTQYF. Here the CDR3 DNA reads TGCAGCGTTGATTCCGGGACTAGCGGAAATACGCAGTATTTT.

This clonotype was seen a few times. This rearrangement joins TRBV21-1 to TRBJ1-3; the table's D call, TRBD1, has no DNA check behind it. TRBV21-1 is labeled a pseudogene. The CDR3 loop spans 20 amino acids. Here the CDR3 reads CASSKRNPRTGPSSGNTIYF. The CDR3 coding sequence is TGTGCCAGCAGCAAAAGAAATCCTAGGACAGGTCCGAGCTCTGGAAACACCATATATTTT.

The chain joins TRBV20-1 to TRBJ2-7; TRBD1 agrees at 7 bases. CDR3 length: 12 residues. Germline CDR1 reads DFQATT; CDR2 reads SNEGSKA (reference sequence). J gave up 6 bases and V 6 bases, and 8 bases lay outside the gene matches. The CDR3, as DNA: TGCAGTGCCCAATTACAGGGGCCCGAGCAGTACTTC. It codes for CSAQLQGPEQYF.

This chain links TRBV12-3 or TRBV12-4 with TRBJ1-5, with a possible D match to TRBD1 (5 bases). This CDR3 comprises 14 residues. With 4 bases removed from V and 6 bases from J, the gap between germline ends came to 13 bases. CDR3 sequence reads: CASSSPRQLQPQHF. The CDR3 DNA follows: TGTGCCAGCAGTTCCCCGCGACAGCTTCAGCCCCAGCATTTT.

The V call is TRBV10-3, the J call TRBJ2-2, with TRBD2 matching 8 bases. The J segment lost 1 base and the V segment lost 5 bases, leaving 12 bases of the junction unmatched. CDR1 is ENHRY and CDR2 is SYGVKD in the germline V gene. The length of the CDR3 is 18 residues. The CDR3 region has the DNA TGTGCCATCAGTTTTTATAGCGGGGTCTTTGTGAACACCGGGGAGCTGTTTTTT. Translated: CAISFYSGVFVNTGELFF.

The chain is built from TRBV20-1 and TRBJ2-2; no clear D. The CDR3 extends over 14 amino acids. Trimming shortened V by 1 base and J by 6 bases, and 12 bases separated the two germline ends. The germline V gene has CDR1 DFQATT and CDR2 SNEGSKA (reference sequence). CDR3 coding DNA: TGCAGTGCTAGAGTGTCACGGACCTCCGGGGAGCTGTTTTTT. Amino acids: CSARVSRTSGELFF.

The chain has TRBV12-3 or TRBV12-4 and TRBJ2-7; no reliable D call. CDR3 length: 12 amino acids. Trimming shortened V by 4 bases and J by 2 bases, and 6 bases separated the two germline ends. The chain's CDR3 is CASSSLPYEQYF. The CDR3 DNA reads TGTGCCAGCAGTTCTCTACCCTACGAGCAGTACTTC.

This clonotype was seen ten or more times. This chain connects TRBV12-3 or TRBV12-4 to TRBJ2-7, with a tentative D call TRBD2 (6 bases). The ends were cut back, 7 bases at V and 7 bases at J, with 20 bases in the middle. The CDR3 runs to 14 residues. CDR3: CASKRGWGGGEQYF. CDR3 sequence (DNA): TGTGCCAGCAAACGGGGATGGGGAGGAGGGGAGCAGTACTTC.

This clonotype has a handful of counts. V usage is TRBV5-1 and J usage is TRBJ2-6; no clear D. The CDR3 totals 16 residues. V lost 2 bases and J 0 bases, leaving 9 bases between the germline ends. The germline V gene encodes CDR1 SGHRS and CDR2 YFSETQ. The CDR3 loop is CASSLGPSSGANVLTF. The CDR3 DNA sequence: TGCGCCAGCAGCTTAGGGCCCAGCTCTGGGGCCAACGTCCTGACTTTC. The full variable domain, rest sourced from reference TRBV5-1 and TRBJ2-6, is KAGVTQTPRYLIKTRGQQVTLSCSPISGHRSVSWYQQTPGQGLQFLFEYFSETQRNKGNFPGRFSGRQFSNSRSEMNVSTLELGDSALYLCASSLGPSSGANVLTFGAGSRLTVL.